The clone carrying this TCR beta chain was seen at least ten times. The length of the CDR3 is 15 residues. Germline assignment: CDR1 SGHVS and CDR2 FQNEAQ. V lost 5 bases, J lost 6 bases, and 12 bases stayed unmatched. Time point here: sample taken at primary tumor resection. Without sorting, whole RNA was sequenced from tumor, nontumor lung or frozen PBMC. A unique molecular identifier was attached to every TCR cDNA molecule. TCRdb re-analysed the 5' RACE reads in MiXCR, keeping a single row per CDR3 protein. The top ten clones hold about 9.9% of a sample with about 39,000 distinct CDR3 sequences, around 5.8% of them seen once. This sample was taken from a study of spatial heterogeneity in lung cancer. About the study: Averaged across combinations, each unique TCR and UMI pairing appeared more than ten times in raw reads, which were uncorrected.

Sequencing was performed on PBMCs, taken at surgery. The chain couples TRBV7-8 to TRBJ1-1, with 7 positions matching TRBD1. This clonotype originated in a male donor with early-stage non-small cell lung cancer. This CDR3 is CASSASRSGTAEAFF. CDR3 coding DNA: TGTGCCAGCAGCGCGTCAAGGTCCGGGACAGCTGAAGCTTTCTTT. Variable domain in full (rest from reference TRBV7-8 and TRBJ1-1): GAGVSQSPRYKVAKRGQDVALRCDPISGHVSLFWYQQALGQGPEFLTYFQNEAQLDKSGLPSDRFFAERPEGSVSTLKIQRTQQEDSAVYLCASSASRSGTAEAFFGQGTRLTVV.